Presented here are 25 T cell receptor beta chains from one specimen sequenced in a study of shared clonotypes between healthy human individuals. Clones were read by immunoSEQ multiplex PCR, and TCRdb kept only the in-frame ones, dropping some. The data hold hundreds of thousands of clones, with around 73% observed a single time. Sequences were obtained from memory CD4+ T cells sorted from blood. Subset of the sample: CD45RA-negative fraction. The source of these receptors is a woman under 40 in good health.

V usage is TRBV19 and J usage is TRBJ1-4; a weak D match, TRBD1 (6 bases). The CDR3 is 12 amino acids. Germline CDR1 reads LNHDA; CDR2 reads SQIVND (reference sequence). With 5 bases removed from V and 8 bases from J, the gap between germline ends came to 9 bases. The CDR3: CASSPGQEKLFF. In DNA form, the CDR3 reads TGTGCCAGTAGTCCCGGACAGGAAAAACTGTTTTTT.

In this sample, this clone turned up once. The V call is TRBV18, the J call TRBJ2-2; tentatively, D is TRBD1 or TRBD2 (5 bases each). The germline V and J ends were trimmed by 3 bases and 7 bases, with 9 bases remaining between them. This CDR3 comprises 13 residues. Per germline, CDR1 KGHSH and CDR2 LQKENI. This CDR3 reads CASSPRDGGELFF. The CDR3, as DNA: TGTGCCAGCTCACCGAGGGACGGCGGGGAGCTGTTTTTT.

The chain has TRBV5-1 and TRBJ1-1; TRBD1 agrees at 9 bases. The CDR3 runs to 15 residues. V dropped 5 bases and J dropped 5; count of bases not matched to a gene: 10. Germline V gene lookup returns CDR1 SGHRS and CDR2 YFSETQ. The CDR3 protein is CASSKGDRDWTEAFF. In DNA, the CDR3 is TGCGCCAGCAGTAAGGGGGACAGGGATTGGACTGAAGCTTTCTTT.

The chain is built from TRBV10-1 and TRBJ2-1; D may be TRBD2 (6 bases). The CDR3 covers 14 residues. The germline gives CDR1 WNHNN, CDR2 SYGVQD (reference sequence). V gave up 7 bases and J gave up 6 bases, with 16 bases separating them. The CDR3 DNA reads TGCGCCAGCAAAGTGGCTAGCGACGGCAATGAGCAGTTCTTC. Protein sequence: CASKVASDGNEQFF.

This rearrangement joins TRBV20-1 to TRBJ1-2; no definite D call. V lost 2 bases to trimming and J lost 8 bases, with 9 bases between them. Germline V gene lookup returns CDR1 DFQATT and CDR2 SNEGSKA (reference sequence). The CDR3 sequence is 11 residues long. CDR3 protein: CSARKTEGYTF. CDR3 bases: TGCAGTGCTAGAAAAACGGAGGGCTACACCTTC.

The V gene is TRBV11-2, the J gene TRBJ2-7; 10 bases match TRBD1. Germline trimming cut 1 base from V and 4 bases from J; bases unmatched to any gene: 7. The CDR3 has 16 amino acids. Looked up from germline, CDR1 is SGHAT and CDR2 is FQNNGV. In nucleotides, the CDR3 is TGTGCCAGCAGCTTAGGAGGTGGGACAGGGGTTTACGAGCAGTACTTC. Translated, it gives CASSLGGGTGVYEQYF.

The CDR3 DNA reads as TGTGCCAGTACCAAACTAGCGGGACCGAACGGGGAGCTGTTTTTT. Amino acids: CASTKLAGPNGELFF. This chain joins TRBV19 and TRBJ2-2; 10 bases fit TRBD2. Germline values: CDR1 LNHDA, CDR2 SQIVND (reference sequence). V shed 7 bases, J shed 7 bases, and the junction held 9 bases outside the gene matches. This CDR3 comprises 15 residues. The variable domain in full, completed from reference TRBV19 and TRBJ2-2, reads DGGITQSPKYLFRKEGQNVTLSCEQNLNHDAMYWYRQDPGQGLRLIYYSQIVNDFQKGDIAEGYSVSREKKESFPLTVTSAQKNPTAFYLCASTKLAGPNGELFFGEGSRLTVL.

The chain recombines TRBV2 with TRBJ1-5; no definite D call. This CDR3 has 13 residues. Germline lookup yields CDR1 SNHLY and CDR2 FYNNEI. The ends were cut back, 3 bases at V and 7 bases at J, with 10 bases in the middle. CDR3 region: CASSESGVQPQHF. The CDR3 DNA follows: TGTGCCAGCAGTGAGTCAGGAGTCCAGCCCCAGCATTTT. The full variable domain, in which reference TRBV2 and TRBJ1-5 provide the parts outside the CDR3, is EPEVTQTPSHQVTQMGQEVILRCVPISNHLYFYWYRQILGQKVEFLVSFYNNEISEKSEIFDDQFSVERPDGSNFTLKIRSTKLEDSAMYFCASSESGVQPQHFGDGTRLSIL.

V gene TRBV18 combines with J gene TRBJ2-5; 10 bases align to TRBD2. The germline V gene has CDR1 KGHSH and CDR2 LQKENI. The CDR3 is 15 amino acids. V lost 3 bases and J lost 3; bases outside the gene matches: 4. The CDR3 here is CASSPRLAGEETQYF. In DNA, the CDR3 is TGTGCCAGCTCACCCCGACTAGCGGGTGAAGAGACCCAGTACTTC.

The chain joins TRBV2 to TRBJ1-2, with a possible D match to TRBD1 (5 bases). Germline-derived CDR1 and CDR2 are SNHLY and FYNNEI. CDR3 length equals 16 residues. Trimming stripped 6 bases from V and 0 bases from J, with 17 bases between. CDR3 sequence (DNA): TGTGCCAGCAGCGGGTGGTTGCAGGGAGCTAACTATGGCTACACCTTC. It specifies CASSGWLQGANYGYTF.

The rearrangement links TRBV7-3 to TRBJ2-6; no firm D call. The CDR3 loop spans 14 amino acids. Per the germline V gene, CDR1 is SGHTA and CDR2 is FQGTGA. V was pared by 5 bases and J by 0 bases, with 5 bases between. The CDR3 protein is CASSQSSGANVLTF. CDR3 bases: TGTGCCAGCAGCCAGAGCTCTGGGGCCAACGTCCTGACTTTC.

The sample holds a few counts of this clone. This sequence joins TRBV4-2 and TRBJ1-2; no clear D. Germline V gene lookup returns CDR1 LGHNA and CDR2 YNFKEQ. V was clipped by 4 bases and J by 4 bases, with 10 bases between them. The CDR3 runs 13 residues. CDR3 nucleotides: TGTGCCAGCAGCCCGTCGACGGGCTATGGCTACACCTTC. It yields the protein CASSPSTGYGYTF.

This sequence joins TRBV5-1 and TRBJ2-7, with 10 bases fitting TRBD2. Per germline, CDR1 SGHRS and CDR2 YFSETQ. The CDR3 is 19 residues long. The junction had 13 bases not matched to a gene; V was cut back by 1 base and J by 0 bases. The CDR3 here is CASSLRRLAGAPSSYEQYF. In nucleotides, the CDR3 is TGCGCCAGCAGCTTGAGACGGCTAGCGGGAGCCCCAAGCTCCTACGAGCAGTACTTC.

This sequence joins TRBV28 and TRBJ2-3; either TRBD1 or TRBD2 may fit D (5 bases each). There are 14 residues in the CDR3. Germline assignment: CDR1 MDHEN and CDR2 SYDVKM. The V end lost 4 bases, the J end lost 0 bases, and 8 bases lay between the germline ends. CDR3 loop: CASSSGLSTDTQYF. For the CDR3, the DNA is TGTGCCAGCAGTTCGGGGCTCAGCACAGATACGCAGTATTTT.

The sample holds one count of this clone. The chain is built from TRBV6-6 and TRBJ1-5; 11 nucleotides line up with TRBD1. Trimming cost V 8 bases and J 4 bases; bases outside gene matches: 1. This CDR3 spans 13 amino acids. Germline-derived CDR1 and CDR2 are MNHNY and SVGAGI (reference sequence). Written as DNA, the CDR3 is TGTGCCAGCGGGGACAGGGGGAATCAGCCCCAGCATTTT. Translation: CASGDRGNQPQHF.

This chain links TRBV27 with TRBJ2-1; 12 bases match TRBD2. V lost 6 bases to trimming and J lost 4 bases; unmatched junction nucleotides: 4. The CDR3 length is 15 residues. Per germline, CDR1 MNHEY and CDR2 SMNVEV (reference sequence). The DNA of the CDR3 is TGTGCCAGCAGCAAGACTAGCGGGGGTTACAATGAGCAGTTCTTC. Amino acid sequence: CASSKTSGGYNEQFF.

The chain links TRBV6-5 to TRBJ2-7; D may correspond to TRBD1 or TRBD2 (5 bases each). Germline V lookup: CDR1 MNHEY, CDR2 SVGAGI. Trimming pared 1 base from V and 2 bases from J, leaving 12 bases between. CDR3 size: 15 residues. In DNA form, the CDR3 reads TGTGCCAGCAGTTACTGGGGACGGAACGCCTACGAGCAGTACTTC. Protein: CASSYWGRNAYEQYF.

This clone has just one count. V gene TRBV14 combines with J gene TRBJ2-4; a possible D gene is TRBD1 (5 bases). This CDR3 region has 18 residues. The V end lost 0 bases, the J end lost 12 bases, and 27 bases lay between the germline ends. Per the germline V gene, CDR1 is SGHDN and CDR2 is FVKESK. The CDR3 DNA sequence: TGTGCCAGCAGCCAAGACCCTGTGAGCACAGGCCTAGTAAAGGGTCAGTACTTC. Its translation: CASSQDPVSTGLVKGQYF.

This clone was counted between two and nine times. This chain connects TRBV19 to TRBJ2-3; D possibly corresponds to TRBD2 (5 bases). V dropped 1 base and J dropped 2 bases, with 10 bases sitting between them. The germline CDR1 and CDR2 sequences are LNHDA and SQIVND (reference sequence). The CDR3 runs 15 residues. As DNA, the CDR3 is TGTGCCAGTAGTATAGCGGGAATCTACACAGATACGCAGTATTTT. This codes for CASSIAGIYTDTQYF.

This clone showed up just a few times. The chain joins TRBV6-1 to TRBJ1-2, with TRBD1 matching 7 bases. Trimming at V came to 1 base and at J to 2 bases, leaving 4 bases not matched to a gene. The germline V gene encodes CDR1 MNHNS and CDR2 SASEGT. This CDR3 has 15 amino acids. The CDR3 sequence: CASSEGPQGNYGYTF. The CDR3 nucleotides read TGTGCCAGCAGTGAAGGCCCACAGGGGAACTATGGCTACACCTTC.

As concerns this clone: This CDR3 is also generated by other DNA sequences in the sample. This chain connects TRBV18 to TRBJ2-7; no reliable D call. Germline loops: CDR1 KGHSH, CDR2 LQKENI. The CDR3 spans 12 residues. V lost 2 bases and J lost 4, with 6 bases in between. The CDR3 coding sequence is TGTGCCAGCTCACCAGATCCTTACGAGCAGTACTTC. It codes for CASSPDPYEQYF.

J is TRBJ2-2 and V is TRBV7-8, with TRBD1 matching 9 bases. This CDR3 spans 16 amino acids. The V and J ends lost 5 bases and 7 bases, in that order; junction bases with no gene match: 11. Germline assignment: CDR1 SGHVS and CDR2 FQNEAQ. This CDR3 reads CASSARRDRGIGELFF. CDR3 in DNA: TGTGCCAGCAGCGCGCGTCGCGACAGGGGGATCGGGGAGCTGTTTTTT.

Notes on this clone: Being one base from a much bigger clone, this may be a read error. This chain connects TRBV2 to TRBJ2-5; D may be TRBD1 (6 bases). The DNA end is more similar to TRBJ2-7, so the J call may be wrong. Germline assignment: CDR1 SNHLY and CDR2 FYNNEI. The CDR3 spans 12 residues. The CDR3 bases are TGTGCCAGCAGGGACAGCTCCTACGAGCAGTACTTC. Protein sequence: CASRDSSYEQYF.

Only one count was recorded for this clone. CDR3 sequence: CASSPTGAGNTIYF. The CDR3 nucleotides are TGTGCCAGCAGTCCAACAGGGGCTGGAAACACCATATATTTT. The chain uses TRBV6-5 and TRBJ1-3, with 7 bases fitting TRBD1. The ends lost 5 bases at V and 2 bases at J; junction bases unmatched: 3. This CDR3 contains 14 residues. Germline CDR1 reads MNHEY; CDR2 reads SVGAGI.

This clone was detected a few times. The V call is TRBV15, the J call TRBJ1-2; 7 nucleotides align to TRBD1. The CDR3 is 14 amino acids. Trimming removed 2 bases from V and 3 bases from J; junction bases left unmatched: 3. The V gene's germline CDR1 is LNHNV and CDR2 YYDKDF (reference sequence). The CDR3 DNA reads TGTGCCACCAGCAGACACAGGGGAGACTATGGCTACACCTTC. Amino acid sequence: CATSRHRGDYGYTF.